The source of this T cell receptor beta chain is a study of spatial heterogeneity in lung cancer. Study-wide points: One measure, the expanded intratumoral alpha and beta TCR count, tracked tumor mutation counts.

The CDR3 extends over 16 amino acids. V shed 0 bases and J shed 3 bases, with 14 bases lying between them. Germline values: CDR1 LGHDT, CDR2 YNNKEL (reference sequence). This clonotype is medium-sized by share. Its antigen is unidentified. TCRdb independently ran MiXCR on the 5' RACE reads; one entry per CDR3 protein. Of a few thousand distinct CDR3 sequences in the sample, roughly 15% were seen once. Specified time point: sample taken at primary tumor resection. Material for sequencing was whole RNA from tumor, nontumor lung or frozen PBMC, left unsorted. Sequenced material: lung tumor tissue, taken at surgery. The chain employs TRBV3-1 and TRBJ1-2, with no clear D. The TCR originated in a male donor with early-stage non-small cell lung cancer. The CDR3 bases are TGTGCCAGCAGCCAAGATCTGGTACCACGGGACTATGGCTACACCTTC. It codes for CASSQDLVPRDYGYTF. Full variable domain (rest looked up from reference TRBV3-1 and TRBJ1-2): DTAVSQTPKYLVTQMGNDKSIKCEQNLGHDTMYWYKQDSKKFLKIMFSYNNKELIINETVPNRFSPKSPDKAHLNLHINSLELGDSAVYFCASSQDLVPRDYGYTFGSGTRLTVV.